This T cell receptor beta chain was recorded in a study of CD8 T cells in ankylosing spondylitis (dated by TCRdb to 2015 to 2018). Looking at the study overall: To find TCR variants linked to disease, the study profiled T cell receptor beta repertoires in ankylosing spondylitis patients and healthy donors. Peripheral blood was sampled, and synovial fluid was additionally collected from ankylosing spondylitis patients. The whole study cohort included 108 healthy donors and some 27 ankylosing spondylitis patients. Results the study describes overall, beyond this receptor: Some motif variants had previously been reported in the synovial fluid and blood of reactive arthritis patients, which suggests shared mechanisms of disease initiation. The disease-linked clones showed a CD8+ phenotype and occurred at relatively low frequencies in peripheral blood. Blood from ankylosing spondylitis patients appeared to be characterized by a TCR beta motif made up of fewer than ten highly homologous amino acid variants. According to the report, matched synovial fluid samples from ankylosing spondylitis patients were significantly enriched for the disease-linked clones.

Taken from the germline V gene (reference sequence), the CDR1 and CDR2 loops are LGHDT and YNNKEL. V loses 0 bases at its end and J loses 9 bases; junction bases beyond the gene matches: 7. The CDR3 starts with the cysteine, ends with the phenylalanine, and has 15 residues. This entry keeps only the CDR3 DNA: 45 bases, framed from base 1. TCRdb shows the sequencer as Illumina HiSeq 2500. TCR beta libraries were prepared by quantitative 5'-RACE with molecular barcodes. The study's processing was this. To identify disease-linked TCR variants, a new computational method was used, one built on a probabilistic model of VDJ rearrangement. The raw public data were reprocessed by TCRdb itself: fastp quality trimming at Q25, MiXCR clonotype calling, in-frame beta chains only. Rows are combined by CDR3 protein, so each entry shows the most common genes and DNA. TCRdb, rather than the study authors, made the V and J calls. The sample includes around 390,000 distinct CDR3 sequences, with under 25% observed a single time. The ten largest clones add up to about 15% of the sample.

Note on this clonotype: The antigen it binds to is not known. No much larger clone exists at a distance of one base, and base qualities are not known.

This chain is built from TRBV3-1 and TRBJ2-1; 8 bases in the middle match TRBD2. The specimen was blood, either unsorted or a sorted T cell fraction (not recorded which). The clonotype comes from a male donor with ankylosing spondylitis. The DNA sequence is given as TGTGCCAGCAGCCAAGATAGGCTAGCGGGTATTGAGCAGTTCTTC. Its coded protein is CASSQDRLAGIEQFF.